This T cell receptor beta chain was observed in a study of Ad26.COV2.S vaccination and SARS-CoV-2 variants. Study details: Ad26.COV2.S given intramuscularly, once or twice 56 days apart. The study's findings and limits: Similar non-spike TCR breadth was observed in recipients of vaccine and of placebo. Considerable breadth of spike-specific CD8+ and CD4+ T cell responses has reportedly been documented following vaccination.

Treatment meaning: some 19 received Ad26.COV2.S at low or high dose, single or two shots; about 5 received placebo; per-sample allocation not given. The samples date from day 63 after the first vaccine or placebo injection. V was pared by 7 bases and J by 6 bases, with 5 bases of the junction left unmatched. CDR1 is LGHDT, CDR2 YNNKEL, per germline (reference sequence). There are 13 residues in the CDR3. Of note for this clone: What it binds is not known.

Sequenced by immunoSEQ multiplex PCR; TCRdb stores in-frame clones only, minus some. In the table there are a few hundred thousand clones, 85% to 90% of which are singletons. The clonotype comes from a person between 18 and 60 years old who received the Ad26.COV2.S COVID-19 vaccine or a placebo. The V gene is TRBV3-1 (or the pseudogene TRBV3-2), the J gene TRBJ2-2; 7 positions agree with TRBD2. Here the sequenced sample was peripheral blood, taken in a trial of Ad26.COV2.S vaccine versus placebo. The CDR3 DNA reads TGTGCCAGCACCCGGGGAGGGTCCGGGGAGCTGTTTTTT. It is translated as CASTRGGSGELFF.